A single T cell receptor (beta chain) is shown here with its context. There are a few counts of this clonotype. Its antigen is currently not known. No base-level quality is on record; no much larger clone is a single base apart. This sample is drawn from a study of regulatory T cells in long-lasting Graves disease (dated by TCRdb to the early 2020s). For the study in its entirety: In the newly diagnosed Graves' disease group, patients had been taking antithyroid drugs for less than 3 months. The study was conducted in China and was registered as a clinical trial. Peripheral blood TCR sequencing and RNA sequencing compared persistent Graves' disease patients with newly diagnosed Graves' disease patients. A total of around 35 samples underwent TCR sequencing, from about 13 patients with persistent Graves' disease and some 20 patients with newly diagnosed Graves' disease. What the study reported, not specific to this receptor: The authors noted that the small sample size was a limitation that may lower accuracy. More public clonotypes were shared among persistent patients (under 3,000) than among newly diagnosed patients (966). Sequencing and analysis were limited to the TCR beta chain. Compared with newly diagnosed patients, patients with persistent Graves' disease had lower TCR Shannon entropy and fewer highly expanded clones, which suggests clonal expansion. TRBV28, TRBJ1-2 and TRBJ2-5 were preferentially used in persistent disease, while TRBV20-1 and TRBJ2-1 were favored in newly diagnosed disease. The study examined only peripheral blood because the primary lesion, thyroid tissue, could not be accessed.

V loses 6 bases of germline sequence and J loses 7 bases, and the interval between the two ends is 19 bases. Taken from cysteine to phenylalanine, the CDR3 has 14 residues. This entry keeps only the CDR3 DNA: 42 bases, framed from base 1. CDR1 and CDR2 are read off the germline V gene (reference sequence) as MNHEY and SMNVEV. The library relied on multiplex PCR. This sample was sequenced with an Illumina HiSeq 4000. To build TCR beta libraries, CDR3 regions were amplified by Arm-PCR using iRepertoire HTBI primers. Before sequencing, the PCR products went through gel purification. In the source study's methods: Across samples, 62 TRBV and 13 to 15 TRBJ segments were identified and used for gene usage analysis of CDR3 amino acid clonotypes. Filtered high-quality paired reads were merged into contigs using COPE and FqMerger. Contigs were aligned with BLAST to IMGT TRBV, TRBD and TRBJ reference genes, and CDR3 was defined per IMGT. Any clonotype with a frequency above 0.1% was classified as a highly expanded clone. Shannon entropy was used to measure repertoire diversity, and the Gini coefficient was used to measure V-J evenness. A clonotype found in more than one individual was treated as public. TCRdb reworked the public reads: Q25 trimming with fastp, MiXCR clone assembly, productive beta chains retained. A single entry per CDR3 protein holds the most common genes and DNA from its merged rows. The authors' filters were not applied to this entry. The sample includes approximately 460,000 distinct CDR3 sequences, with 16% observed a single time. The ten most abundant clones make up about 10% of the sample.

This specimen's time point label, interpreted: newly diagnosed GD, antithyroid drugs for less than 3 months. For both TCR sequencing and RNA sequencing, RNA was extracted from PBMCs using TRIzol. The diagnosis of Graves' disease followed American Thyroid Association guidelines. Patients were recruited from an endocrinology department in Xi'an, China. Each patient gave approximately 8.8 milliliters of peripheral blood, collected in an EDTA anticoagulant tube. PBMCs were isolated by Ficoll Paque Plus density gradient separation without further T cell sorting. An Agilent 2100 Bioanalyzer and agarose gel were used to check RNA quality, while a NanoDrop 2000 measured RNA concentration. This same sample was also part of a study on T cells in Graves' hyperthyroidism and ophthalmopathy. The second study, in turn, reports: Stable Graves' hyperthyroidism was defined as the absence of progression to ophthalmopathy over 18 months of follow-up. Hyperthyroidism patients were aged 18 to 65 years and newly diagnosed, with disease duration of less than 2 months. Exclusion was applied to patients with uncontrolled infections, other autoimmune diseases, pregnancy or lactation. Diagnoses were established on the basis of clinical symptoms, serum thyroxine and TRAb, thyroid ultrasound, and orbital computed tomography. A first-round RT-PCR of the TCR CDR3 used the HTBI primer set with the Qiagen OneStep RT-PCR kit. Blood samples also contained most of the expanded thyroid clonotypes (frequency above 0.001), which suggests that blood repertoires may reflect thyroid immune responses. A 13 V-J signature model separated ophthalmopathy from stable hyperthyroidism, with roughly 88% sensitivity and about 81% specificity in cross-validation and 80%/75% in testing. In validation, progression to ophthalmopathy was predicted by the model with 70.59% sensitivity and approximately 78% specificity, a median of around 6.5 months before onset. TCR V-J signatures able to tell the groups apart were searched for in a discovery cohort of 100 patients, of whom 40 to 45 had Graves' ophthalmopathy and roughly 59 had stable Graves' hyperthyroidism. An independent validation cohort of under 20 hyperthyroidism patients and some 15 patients who later progressed to ophthalmopathy tested prospective prediction of ophthalmopathy. For training and testing, the approximately 97 patients in the discovery cohort were randomly divided in a 7:3 ratio. Thyroid tissue and blood T-cell repertoires from six Graves' hyperthyroidism patients were also compared in the study. After sampling, hyperthyroidism patients received methimazole starting at 30 mg daily, and ophthalmopathy patients received high-dose intravenous methylprednisolone. A second multiplex PCR round built the libraries, followed by size selection and purification. Sequencing of the libraries was done on an Illumina HiSeq2000 using paired-end 100 bp reads. Raw data were processed with SOAPnuke, discarding reads with adapters, uncalled bases, mean Phred below 15, or no exact constant-primer or identifier match. COPE v1.2.5 was used to merge the high-quality paired reads, and each unique nucleotide sequence was defined as a clonotype. Clonotypes were aligned to IMGT TRBV, TRBD and TRBJ reference segments using MiTCR v1.1. Only V-J combinations with frequency above 0.0001, covering 98% to 99.2% of repertoires, were analysed. The TCS score was defined as F50 (clonal expansion) divided by E x V (chaos), with BLOSUM62-based TCRdist calculated between CDR3 peptides within each V-J. Welch's t-statistics and random forest reduced just over 500 V-J features to 13, which were used in a naive Bayes classifier (R e1071). No statistical method was used to set the sample size in advance, and investigators knew the group allocation. According to the paper, TCR Vbeta CDR3 sequencing was carried out on 135 peripheral blood samples, which came from 40 to 45 ophthalmopathy, around 75 hyperthyroidism and approximately 17 progressor patients.

The chain links TRBV27 with TRBJ2-7, with a weak D call of TRBD1 (5 bases match). The receptor was derived from a woman in her 30s with Graves disease. Donor details come from another sample of the same person, matched by shared clones. The sequences come from peripheral blood mononuclear cells (PBMCs), collected at new diagnosis, from a patient treated with antithyroid drugs. The bases read TGTGCCAGCAGACCCCAATCGACAGTCTGGGAGCAGTACTTC. Its amino acids are CASRPQSTVWEQYF.